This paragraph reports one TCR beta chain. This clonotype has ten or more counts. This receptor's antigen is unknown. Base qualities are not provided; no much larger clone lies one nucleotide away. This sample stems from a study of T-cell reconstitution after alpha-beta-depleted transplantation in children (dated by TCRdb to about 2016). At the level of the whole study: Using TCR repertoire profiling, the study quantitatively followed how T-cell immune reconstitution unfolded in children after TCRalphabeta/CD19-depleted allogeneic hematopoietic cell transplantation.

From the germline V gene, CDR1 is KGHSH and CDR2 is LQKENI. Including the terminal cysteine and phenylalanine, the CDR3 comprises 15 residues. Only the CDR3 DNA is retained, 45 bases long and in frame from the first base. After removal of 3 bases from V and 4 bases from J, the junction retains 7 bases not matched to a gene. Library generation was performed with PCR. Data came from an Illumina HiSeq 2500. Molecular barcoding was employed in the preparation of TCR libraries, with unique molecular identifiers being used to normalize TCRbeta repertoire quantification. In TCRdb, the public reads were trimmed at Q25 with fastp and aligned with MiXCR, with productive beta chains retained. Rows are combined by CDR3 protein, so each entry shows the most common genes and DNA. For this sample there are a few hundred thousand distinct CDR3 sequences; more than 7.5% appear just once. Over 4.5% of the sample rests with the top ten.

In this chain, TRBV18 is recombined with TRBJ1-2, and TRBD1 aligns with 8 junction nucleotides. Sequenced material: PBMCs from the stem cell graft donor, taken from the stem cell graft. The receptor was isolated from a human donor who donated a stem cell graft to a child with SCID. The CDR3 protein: CASSPTGQAPYGYTF. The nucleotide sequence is TGTGCCAGCTCACCCACGGGACAGGCGCCCTATGGCTACACCTTC.